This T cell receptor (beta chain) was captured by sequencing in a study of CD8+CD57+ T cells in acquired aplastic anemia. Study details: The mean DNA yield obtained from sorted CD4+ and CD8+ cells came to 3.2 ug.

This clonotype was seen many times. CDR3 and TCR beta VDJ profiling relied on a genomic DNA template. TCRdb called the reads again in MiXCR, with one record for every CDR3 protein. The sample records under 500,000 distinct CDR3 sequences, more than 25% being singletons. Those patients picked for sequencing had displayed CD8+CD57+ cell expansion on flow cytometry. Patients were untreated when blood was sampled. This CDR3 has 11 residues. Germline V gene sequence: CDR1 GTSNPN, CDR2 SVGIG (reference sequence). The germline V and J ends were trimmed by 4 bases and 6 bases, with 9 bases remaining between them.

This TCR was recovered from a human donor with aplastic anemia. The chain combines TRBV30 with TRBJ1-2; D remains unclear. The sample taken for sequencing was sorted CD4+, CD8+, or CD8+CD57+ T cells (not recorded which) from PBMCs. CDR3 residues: CAWKGRNGYTF. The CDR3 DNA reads TGTGCCTGGAAAGGGCGGAATGGCTACACCTTC. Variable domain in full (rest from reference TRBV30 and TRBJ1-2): SQTIHQWPATLVQPVGSPLSLECTVEGTSNPNLYWYRQAAGRGLQLLFYSVGIGQISSEVPQNLSASRPQDRQFILSSKKLLLSDSGFYLCAWKGRNGYTFGSGTRLTVV.